The 14 T cell receptor beta chains in this list originate from one sample, sequenced in a study of T cell changes during pregnancy in multiple sclerosis. Clones were sequenced by immunoSEQ multiplex PCR, and TCRdb holds only the in-frame ones, with some missing. Here the sample spans about 73,000 clones, roughly nine tenths being singletons. The sample here was peripheral blood, taken after pregnancy. The receptors come from a female donor in good health, enrolled as a control in a pregnancy study.

The rearrangement joins TRBV18 to TRBJ1-3; D might be TRBD1 (6 bases). Trimming took 5 bases from V and 4 from J, leaving 12 bases between them. The germline V gene has CDR1 KGHSH and CDR2 LQKENI. CDR3 length: 14 residues. CDR3 protein: CASSAGQSGNTIYF. The CDR3 DNA follows: TGTGCCAGCTCAGCCGGACAGTCGGGAAACACCATATATTTT.

The genes are TRBV27 and TRBJ2-7, with D possibly being TRBD1 (6 bases). Trimming took 3 bases from V and 0 from J, leaving 12 bases between them. The germline gives CDR1 MNHEY, CDR2 SMNVEV (reference sequence). This CDR3 has 15 amino acids. CDR3 in DNA: TGTGCCAGCAGTTTCAGGGGTCAGAGCTCCTACGAGCAGTACTTC. Its protein product is CASSFRGQSSYEQYF.

The chain combines TRBV2 with TRBJ2-7; 9 bases fit TRBD1. Germline CDR1 is SNHLY and CDR2 is FYNNEI. This CDR3 spans 15 amino acids. The junction had 7 bases not matched to a gene; V was cut back by 6 bases and J by 1 base. The CDR3 DNA sequence: TGTGCCAGCAGGAGGGACAGGGAGGCTTCCTACGAGCAGTACTTC. Protein sequence: CASRRDREASYEQYF.

The rearrangement links TRBV5-4 to TRBJ2-7, with D possibly being TRBD1 (6 bases). The V gene lost 0 bases and the J gene lost 7 bases, with 14 bases spanning the gap. CDR1 is SGHNT and CDR2 is YYREEE in the germline V gene (reference sequence). The CDR3 consists of 14 residues. The CDR3 nucleotides are TGTGCCAGCAGCTTGGGGCAGGGGTCAGGGGAGCAGTACTTC. Translated: CASSLGQGSGEQYF.

V gene TRBV5-1 combines with J gene TRBJ2-1, with TRBD2 matching over 11 bases. Per germline, CDR1 SGHRS and CDR2 YFSETQ. The V gene end was trimmed by 4 bases and the J gene end by 8 bases; junction bases not matched to a gene: 8. The CDR3 is made up of 15 amino acids. The CDR3 loop is CASSTVAGGGHEQFF. The CDR3 DNA is TGCGCCAGCAGCACCGTAGCGGGAGGGGGGCATGAGCAGTTCTTC. Variable domain in full (rest from reference TRBV5-1 and TRBJ2-1): KAGVTQTPRYLIKTRGQQVTLSCSPISGHRSVSWYQQTPGQGLQFLFEYFSETQRNKGNFPGRFSGRQFSNSRSEMNVSTLELGDSALYLCASSTVAGGGHEQFFGPGTRLTVL.

The rearrangement uses TRBV27 and TRBJ2-5; D is possibly TRBD2 (7 bases). CDR1 MNHEY and CDR2 SMNVEV come from the germline V gene (reference sequence). The CDR3 is 14 residues long. Between the trimmed V and J ends, which lost 6 bases and 4 bases, there was a span of 15 bases. The CDR3 is CASRPPGGIETQYF. The DNA for the CDR3 is TGTGCCAGCAGGCCCCCGGGGGGCATAGAGACCCAGTACTTC.

The rearrangement uses TRBV7-2 and TRBJ2-3, with 9 bases fitting TRBD2. After removal of 4 bases from V and 4 bases from J, the junction contained 18 bases not matched to a gene. The CDR3 extends over 19 amino acids. Germline assignment: CDR1 SGHTA and CDR2 FQGNSA. The CDR3 loop is CASSSQPLWRGGPPDTQYF. The CDR3 DNA reads TGTGCCAGCAGCTCCCAACCCCTGTGGCGGGGGGGCCCTCCAGATACGCAGTATTTT. The full variable domain, completed using reference TRBV7-2 and TRBJ2-3, is GAGVSQSPSNKVTEKGKDVELRCDPISGHTALYWYRQSLGQGLEFLIYFQGNSAPDKSGLPSDRFSAERTGGSVSTLTIQRTQQEDSAVYLCASSSQPLWRGGPPDTQYFGPGTRLTVL.

V is TRBV30 and J is TRBJ1-2, with D uncertain. This CDR3 is built from 13 residues. V lost 0 bases and J lost 4, with 9 bases in between. The germline V gene encodes CDR1 GTSNPN and CDR2 SVGIG (reference sequence). The CDR3 spells CAWSVHTRYGYTF. CDR3 coding DNA: TGTGCCTGGAGTGTACACACCCGCTATGGCTACACCTTC.

This clone has just one count. The chain has TRBV4-1 and TRBJ2-7, with D perhaps matching TRBD2 (5 bases). Germline V CDR1 and CDR2: MGHRA, YSYEKL. V was cut by 4 bases and J by 4 bases, with 20 bases left in between. The CDR3 totals 16 residues. This CDR3 reads CASSPAPRGRFYEQYF. DNA for the CDR3: TGCGCCAGCAGCCCCGCTCCCCGGGGTAGATTTTACGAGCAGTACTTC.

The V and J genes are TRBV2 and TRBJ2-3; D is ambiguous. CDR1 is SNHLY, CDR2 FYNNEI, per germline. The CDR3 has 15 residues. V gave up 3 bases and J gave up 0 bases, with 10 bases separating them. The CDR3 DNA reads as TGTGCCAGCAGTGACGCCCAGATAAGCACAGATACGCAGTATTTT. This translates into CASSDAQISTDTQYF.

The chain carries TRBV10-3 and TRBJ2-7, with D maybe TRBD2 (6 bases). Trimming cost V 8 bases and J 0 bases, with 14 bases left between them. The CDR3 consists of 14 residues. Germline V gives CDR1 ENHRY, CDR2 SYGVKD. CDR3 bases: TGTGCCATCTCCGGCGGGGCTAGCTCCTACGAGCAGTACTTC. It translates to CAISGGASSYEQYF.

DNA of the CDR3: TGTGCCACCAGCACGGGAGGGCCGGCAGATACGCAGTATTTT. Protein sequence: CATSTGGPADTQYF. This rearrangement joins TRBV15 to TRBJ2-3, with 8 bases fitting TRBD2. Germline trimming cut 4 bases from V and 4 bases from J; bases unmatched to any gene: 4. Germline CDR1 is LNHNV and CDR2 is YYDKDF (reference sequence). This CDR3 is built from 14 residues. The full variable domain, completed using reference TRBV15 and TRBJ2-3, is DAMVIQNPRYQVTQFGKPVTLSCSQTLNHNVMYWYQQKSSQAPKLLFHYYDKDFNNEADTPDNFQSRRPNTSFCFLDIRSPGLGDTAMYLCATSTGGPADTQYFGPGTRLTVL.

This clone was picked up a small number of times. This rearrangement joins TRBV30 to TRBJ1-1; no clear D gene. Germline CDR1 reads GTSNPN; CDR2 reads SVGIG (reference sequence). Trimming pared 4 bases from V and 0 bases from J, leaving 6 bases between. The CDR3 extends over 12 amino acids. The CDR3 DNA follows: TGTGCCTGGATCACAGTGAACACTGAAGCTTTCTTT. This translates into CAWITVNTEAFF.

The rearrangement links TRBV27 to TRBJ1-4; 7 bases are shared with TRBD1. The germline CDR1 and CDR2 sequences are MNHEY and SMNVEV (reference sequence). The CDR3 runs to 13 residues. After removal of 3 bases from V and 7 bases from J, the junction contained 2 bases not matched to a gene. CDR3 region: CASSFPGGEKLFF. The CDR3 region has the DNA TGTGCCAGCAGTTTCCCAGGGGGTGAAAAACTGTTTTTT.